This TCR beta chain came from a study of CD4 and CD8 cells across lung adenocarcinoma regions. TCRdb called the PCR reads again in MiXCR, with one record for every CDR3 protein. The sample contains around 25,000 distinct CDR3 sequences, over 45% of which appear only once. Germline V CDR1 and CDR2: MGHRA, YSYEKL. This CDR3 region has 18 residues. Trimming cost V 4 bases and J 11 bases; bases outside gene matches: 20. This clonotype was seen more than once but under ten times. Donors had localized lung adenocarcinoma, a non-small cell lung cancer. The chain is built from TRBV4-1 and TRBJ2-5; 12 bases map to TRBD1. The sequence came from a male donor with lung adenocarcinoma. The CD4 and CD8 labels of this study may be unreliable. Sequencing was carried out using CD8+ T cells from the center of a lung tumor. CDR3 in amino acids: CASSPSLYRDRGLREQYF. Here the CDR3 DNA reads TGCGCCAGCAGCCCGAGCCTCTACCGGGACAGGGGGCTAAGGGAGCAGTACTTC.